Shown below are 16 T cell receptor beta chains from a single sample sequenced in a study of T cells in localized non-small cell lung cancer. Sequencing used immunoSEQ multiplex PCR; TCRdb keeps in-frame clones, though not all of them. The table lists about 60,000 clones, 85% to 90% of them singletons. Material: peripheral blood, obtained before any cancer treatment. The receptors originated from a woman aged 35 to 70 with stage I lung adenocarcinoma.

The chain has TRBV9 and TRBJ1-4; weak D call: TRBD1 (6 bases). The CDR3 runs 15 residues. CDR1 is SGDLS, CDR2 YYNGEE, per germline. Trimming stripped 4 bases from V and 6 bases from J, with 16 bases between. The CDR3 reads CASSLTGTRYEKLFF. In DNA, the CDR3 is TGTGCCAGCAGCCTCACCGGGACAAGATATGAAAAACTGTTTTTT.

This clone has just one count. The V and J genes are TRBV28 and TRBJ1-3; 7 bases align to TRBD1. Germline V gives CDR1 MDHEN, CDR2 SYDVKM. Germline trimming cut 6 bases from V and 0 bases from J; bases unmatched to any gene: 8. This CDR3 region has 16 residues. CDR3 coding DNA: TGTGCCAGCAGGGAAACAGGGGACTACTCTGGAAACACCATATATTTT. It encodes CASRETGDYSGNTIYF.

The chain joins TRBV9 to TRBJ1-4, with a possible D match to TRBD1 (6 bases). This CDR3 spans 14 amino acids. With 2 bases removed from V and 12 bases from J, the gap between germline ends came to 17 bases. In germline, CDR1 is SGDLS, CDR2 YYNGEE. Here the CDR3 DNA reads TGTGCCAGCAGCGTTTCTTTACTCTCAGGGGAACTGTTTTTT. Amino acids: CASSVSLLSGELFF.

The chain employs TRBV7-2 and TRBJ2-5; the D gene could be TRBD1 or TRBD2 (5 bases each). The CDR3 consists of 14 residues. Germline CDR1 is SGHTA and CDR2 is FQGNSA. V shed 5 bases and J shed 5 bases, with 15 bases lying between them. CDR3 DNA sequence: TGTGCCAGCAGCCCAAATTGGGGGTATGAGACCCAGTACTTC. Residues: CASSPNWGYETQYF.

In DNA, the CDR3 is TGTGCCAGCAGGCTAGCGGGGGGGCGCAATGATCGCTACAATGAGCAGTTCTTC. Translated, it gives CASRLAGGRNDRYNEQFF. The chain joins TRBV5-5 to TRBJ2-1; 12 bases align to TRBD2. The germline gives CDR1 SGHKS, CDR2 YYEKEE (reference sequence). The CDR3 length is 18 residues. The trim removed 5 bases at V and 3 bases at J, leaving 12 bases unmatched.

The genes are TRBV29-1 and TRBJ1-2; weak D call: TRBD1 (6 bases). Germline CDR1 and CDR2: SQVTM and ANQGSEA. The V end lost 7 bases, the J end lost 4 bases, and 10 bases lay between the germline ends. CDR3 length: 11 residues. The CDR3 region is CSAGQSYGYTF. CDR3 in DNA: TGCAGCGCTGGACAGAGCTATGGCTACACCTTC.

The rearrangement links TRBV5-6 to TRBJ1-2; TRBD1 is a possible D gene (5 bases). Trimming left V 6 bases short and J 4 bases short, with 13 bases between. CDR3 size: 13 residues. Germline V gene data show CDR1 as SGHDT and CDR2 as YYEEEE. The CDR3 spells CASTTEGVYGYTF. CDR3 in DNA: TGTGCCAGCACCACTGAAGGGGTCTATGGCTACACCTTC.

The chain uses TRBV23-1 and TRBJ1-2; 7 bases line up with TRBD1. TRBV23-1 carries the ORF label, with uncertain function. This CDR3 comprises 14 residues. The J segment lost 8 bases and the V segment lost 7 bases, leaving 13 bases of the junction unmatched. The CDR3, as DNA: TGCGCCAGCACCACAATTACAGGGGATTGCGGCTACACCTTC. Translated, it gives CASTTITGDCGYTF.

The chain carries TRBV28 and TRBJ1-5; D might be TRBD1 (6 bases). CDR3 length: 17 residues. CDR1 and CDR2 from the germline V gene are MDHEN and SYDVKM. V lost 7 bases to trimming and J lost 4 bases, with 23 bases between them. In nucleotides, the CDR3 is TGTGCCAGCACCACCCCCGGGTTTACAGGGCGAAATCAGCCCCAGCATTTT. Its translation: CASTTPGFTGRNQPQHF.

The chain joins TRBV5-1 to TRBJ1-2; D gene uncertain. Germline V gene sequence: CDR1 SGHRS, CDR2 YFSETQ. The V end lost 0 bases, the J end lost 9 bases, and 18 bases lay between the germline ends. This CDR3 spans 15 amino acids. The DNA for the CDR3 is TGCGCCAGCAGCTTGGGGGCCGACGGCTTTGGGCGCTACACCTTC. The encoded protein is CASSLGADGFGRYTF.

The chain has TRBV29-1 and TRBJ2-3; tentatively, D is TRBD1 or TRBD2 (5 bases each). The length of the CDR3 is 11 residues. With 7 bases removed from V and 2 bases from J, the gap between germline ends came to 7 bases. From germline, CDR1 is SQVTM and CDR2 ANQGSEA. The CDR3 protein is CSGGPTDTQYF. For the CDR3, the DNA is TGCAGCGGGGGACCCACAGATACGCAGTATTTT.

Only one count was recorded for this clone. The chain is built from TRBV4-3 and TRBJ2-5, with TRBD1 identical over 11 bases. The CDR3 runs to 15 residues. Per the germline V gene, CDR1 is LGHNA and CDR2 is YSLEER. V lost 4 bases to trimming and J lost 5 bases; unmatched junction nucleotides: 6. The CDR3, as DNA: TGCGCCAGCAGCCTCGGGACAGGGGGATCCGAGACCCAGTACTTC. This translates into CASSLGTGGSETQYF.

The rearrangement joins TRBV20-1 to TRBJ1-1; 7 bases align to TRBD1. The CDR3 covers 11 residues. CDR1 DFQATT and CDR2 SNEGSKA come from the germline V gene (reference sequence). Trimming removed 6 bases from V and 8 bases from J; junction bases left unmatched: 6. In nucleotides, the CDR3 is TGCAGTGCCCCGGGACAGCTGGAAGCTTTCTTT. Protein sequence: CSAPGQLEAFF.

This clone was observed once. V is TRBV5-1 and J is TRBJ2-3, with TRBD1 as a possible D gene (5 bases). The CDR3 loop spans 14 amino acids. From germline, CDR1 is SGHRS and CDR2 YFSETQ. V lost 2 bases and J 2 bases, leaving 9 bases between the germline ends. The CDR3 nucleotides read TGCGCCAGCAGCTTTTTAGGGGCCACAGATACGCAGTATTTT. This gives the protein CASSFLGATDTQYF.

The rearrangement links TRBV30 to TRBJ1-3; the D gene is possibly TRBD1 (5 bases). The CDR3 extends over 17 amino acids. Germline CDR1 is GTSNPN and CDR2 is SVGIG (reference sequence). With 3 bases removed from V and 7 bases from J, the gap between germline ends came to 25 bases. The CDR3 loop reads CAWRSSPFQPRQNTIYF. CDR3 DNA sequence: TGTGCCTGGAGATCATCCCCTTTCCAACCCAGACAGAACACCATATATTTT.

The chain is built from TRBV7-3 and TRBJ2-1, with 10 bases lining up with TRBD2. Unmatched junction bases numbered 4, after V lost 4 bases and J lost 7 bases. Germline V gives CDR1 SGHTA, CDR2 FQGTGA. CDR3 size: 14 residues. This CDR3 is CASSSAGGPNEQFF. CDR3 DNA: TGTGCCAGCAGCTCAGCGGGGGGGCCAAATGAGCAGTTCTTC.